The subject of this entry is one T cell receptor beta chain. The data derive from a study of blood T cell repertoires in COVID-19. On the study more broadly: The origin of the acute and convalescent COVID-19 samples was the United States, Italy and Spain. T cells, B-cell-depleted T cells, or PBMCs supplied cDNA or gDNA.

Per the original data handling: For nucleated cells, counts were estimated from reference gene primer amplification. Sequenced by immunoSEQ multiplex PCR; TCRdb stores in-frame clones only, minus some. Clone size and V and J calls were adopted from that table, with D and trimming inferred from the DNA. The table includes roughly 150,000 clones, roughly 80% detected once. Source material: peripheral blood. This TCR came from a man over 45 with active or convalescent COVID-19.

CDR3 bases: TGTGCCACCAGTGAAGCAAGGGGGCCCGAAAAACTGTTTTTT. Encoded protein: CATSEARGPEKLFF. The rearrangement uses TRBV24-1 and TRBJ1-4, with 7 positions matching TRBD1. The CDR3 has 14 amino acids. Germline V gene lookup returns CDR1 KGHDR and CDR2 SFDVKD. The trim removed 4 bases at V and 8 bases at J, leaving 6 bases unmatched.